This TCR beta chain was documented in a study of patients and donors after allogeneic stem cell transplantation. This CDR3 is built from 22 residues. CDR1 and CDR2 from the germline V gene are SGHNT and YYREEE (reference sequence). Trimming shortened V by 1 base and J by 0 bases, and 29 bases separated the two germline ends. Each CDR3 protein is one row after TCRdb ran MiXCR on the RT-PCR reads. The sample lists about a million distinct CDR3 sequences; approximately 19% were seen once. The TCR sequence derives from a human donor who was either an allogeneic HSCT recipient or a stem cell or donor lymphocyte infusion donor (not recorded which). It is not recorded whose cells these are; they may come from a transplant donor. What was sequenced was blood, either unsorted or a sorted T cell fraction (not recorded which). The genes are TRBV5-4 and TRBJ1-3, with D tentatively TRBD1 (5 bases). CDR3 coding DNA: TGTGCCAGCAGCTTGATGGGGGACTGCCCTTCGCGGACCCCACACTCTGGAAACACCATATATTTT. Translating it yields CASSLMGDCPSRTPHSGNTIYF.